A single sample is the source of the 21 T cell receptor beta chains below, sequenced in a study of cytomegalovirus exposure and HLA in healthy donors. The PCR used 60 Vbeta and 13 Jbeta primers. This table comes from immunoSEQ multiplex PCR, and its TCRdb copy is limited to in-frame clones, with some not included. The sample lists 160,000 or so clones; almost 80% were seen once. The sample was PBMCs. The receptors stem from a man aged 35 to 55 in good health and CMV-seropositive.

The V and J genes are TRBV19 and TRBJ2-5; 10 nucleotides agree with TRBD1. The CDR3 is 15 amino acids. In germline, CDR1 is LNHDA, CDR2 SQIVND (reference sequence). The ends lost 3 bases at V and 5 bases at J; junction bases unmatched: 6. The CDR3 sequence is CASSIGTGDVETQYF. CDR3 DNA: TGTGCCAGTAGTATCGGGACAGGGGATGTGGAGACCCAGTACTTC.

The chain combines TRBV27 with TRBJ1-5; possible D gene TRBD1, 6 bases. Looked up from germline, CDR1 is MNHEY and CDR2 is SMNVEV (reference sequence). The CDR3 covers 16 residues. The V end was cut by 6 bases, the J end by 6 bases, with 21 bases between. In nucleotides, the CDR3 is TGTGCCAGCAGATCAACCCCGGGGGGCGGGGTTCAGCCCCAGCATTTT. Amino acids: CASRSTPGGGVQPQHF.

The V call is TRBV5-8, the J call TRBJ1-5, with D tentatively TRBD1 (6 bases). Germline V gives CDR1 SGHTS, CDR2 YDEGEE. Trimming took 3 bases from V and 4 from J, leaving 14 bases between them. The CDR3 extends over 15 amino acids. This CDR3 reads CASSSGQPPNQPQHF. The CDR3 DNA reads as TGTGCCAGCAGCTCCGGACAGCCTCCAAATCAGCCCCAGCATTTT.

The genes are TRBV19 and TRBJ2-7; D is unclear. The CDR3 sequence is 15 residues long. CDR1 and CDR2 from the germline V gene are LNHDA and SQIVND (reference sequence). Between the trimmed V and J ends, which lost 3 bases and 1 base, there was a span of 13 bases. CDR3 loop: CASSMEGGLSYEQYF. The DNA for the CDR3 is TGTGCCAGTAGTATGGAAGGCGGTTTATCCTACGAGCAGTACTTC. Complete variable domain (other parts from reference TRBV19 and TRBJ2-7): DGGITQSPKYLFRKEGQNVTLSCEQNLNHDAMYWYRQDPGQGLRLIYYSQIVNDFQKGDIAEGYSVSREKKESFPLTVTSAQKNPTAFYLCASSMEGGLSYEQYFGPGTRLTVT.

This rearrangement joins TRBV9 to TRBJ2-1; 10 bases line up with TRBD2. Germline CDR1 SGDLS, CDR2 YYNGEE. The V gene end was trimmed by 0 bases and the J gene end by 6 bases; junction bases not matched to a gene: 9. CDR3 length: 17 amino acids. CDR3 region: CASSVAPTSGLPNEQFF. The CDR3 coding sequence is TGTGCCAGCAGCGTAGCCCCGACTAGCGGGCTGCCCAATGAGCAGTTCTTC.

The CDR3 is CASSFGPSTDTQYF. In nucleotides, the CDR3 is TGTGCCAGCAGCTTCGGTCCTAGCACAGATACGCAGTATTTT. The chain carries TRBV5-6 and TRBJ2-3; D is uncertain. Germline CDR1 SGHDT, CDR2 YYEEEE. The CDR3 runs to 14 residues. Deletions cut 2 bases from V and 0 bases from J, with 7 bases between.

This chain connects TRBV10-3 to TRBJ1-2; perhaps TRBD1 as D (5 bases). The CDR3 spans 11 residues. CDR1 is ENHRY and CDR2 is SYGVKD in the germline V gene. V shed 11 bases and J shed 6 bases, with 13 bases lying between them. CDR3 nucleotides: TGTGCCTCCGGGGGGGAGGATGGCTACACCTTC. Amino acid sequence: CASGGEDGYTF.

This chain joins TRBV28 and TRBJ2-5, with D possibly matching TRBD2 (5 bases). The DNA end is more similar to TRBJ2-7, so the J call may be wrong. CDR3 length: 16 amino acids. Germline V gene lookup returns CDR1 MDHEN and CDR2 SYDVKM. The CDR3 spells CASLSSGLSDNYEQYF. The CDR3 bases are TGTGCCAGCCTATCTTCCGGCCTTAGCGACAACTACGAGCAGTACTTC.

The rearrangement uses TRBV6-5 and TRBJ2-7; possibly TRBD1 for D (6 bases). V gave up 4 bases and J gave up 7 bases, with 17 bases separating them. The CDR3 is made up of 14 amino acids. The germline gives CDR1 MNHEY, CDR2 SVGAGI. The CDR3 loop reads CASSSSQGVGEQYF. For the CDR3, the DNA is TGTGCCAGCAGTTCTTCACAGGGAGTTGGGGAGCAGTACTTC.

V gene TRBV6-6 combines with J gene TRBJ1-1; D not certain. Germline lookup yields CDR1 MNHNY and CDR2 SVGAGI (reference sequence). Deletions cut 10 bases from V and 7 bases from J, with 16 bases between. The CDR3 length is 12 residues. As DNA, the CDR3 is TGTGCCACCGGCGCAGGCGCCCGTGAAGCTTTCTTT. It codes for CATGAGAREAFF.

The chain is built from TRBV6-1 and TRBJ1-1, with D possibly being TRBD1 (5 bases). Germline V CDR1 and CDR2: MNHNS, SASEGT. There are 15 residues in the CDR3. V was clipped by 4 bases and J by 3 bases, with 15 bases between them. CDR3 loop: CASSAMGGGYTEAFF. The CDR3 DNA follows: TGTGCCAGCAGTGCAATGGGGGGGGGTTACACTGAAGCTTTCTTT.

The chain employs TRBV6-5 and TRBJ2-5; 7 nucleotides line up with TRBD1. This CDR3 contains 15 residues. J lost 5 bases, V lost 0 bases, and 6 bases had no gene match. Germline V lookup: CDR1 MNHEY, CDR2 SVGAGI. The CDR3 DNA sequence: TGTGCCAGCAGTTACTCGCTGGGGACAGTGGAGACCCAGTACTTC. Translating gives CASSYSLGTVETQYF.

This clone was counted between two and nine times. The rearrangement links TRBV13 to TRBJ2-1; 14 bases are a match to TRBD2. This CDR3 has 20 amino acids. Germline lookup yields CDR1 PRHDT and CDR2 FYEKMQ (reference sequence). Trimming cost V 5 bases and J 0 bases; bases outside gene matches: 12. CDR3 coding DNA: TGTGCCAGCAGCCCGGATATGTCGGGACTAGCGGGAGACTCCTACAATGAGCAGTTCTTC. It encodes CASSPDMSGLAGDSYNEQFF.

This chain joins TRBV11-2 and TRBJ2-7, with TRBD2 identical over 10 bases. Germline CDR1 and CDR2: SGHAT and FQNNGV. This CDR3 has 17 residues. Germline trimming cut 2 bases from V and 6 bases from J; bases unmatched to any gene: 13. The CDR3 coding sequence is TGTGCCAGCAGCTTACGTCCTACCGGGACTAGCGCGGGCGAGCAGTACTTC. Residues: CASSLRPTGTSAGEQYF.

The chain links TRBV9 to TRBJ2-7; 9 bases align to TRBD1. V gave up 0 bases and J gave up 5 bases; unmatched junction bases: 6. This CDR3 region has 15 residues. The germline V gene encodes CDR1 SGDLS and CDR2 YYNGEE. The CDR3 nucleotides are TGTGCCAGCAGCGTAGAAGGGACAGGGAGGAACGAGCAGTACTTC. The encoded protein is CASSVEGTGRNEQYF.

The genes are TRBV5-1 and TRBJ1-2; no reliable D call. This CDR3 has 14 amino acids. The germline gives CDR1 SGHRS, CDR2 YFSETQ. The ends were cut back, 3 bases at V and 6 bases at J, with 15 bases in the middle. DNA of the CDR3: TGCGCCAGCAGCTGGGTGGGGTCGGAGGATGGCTACACCTTC. Translating it yields CASSWVGSEDGYTF.

The rearrangement links TRBV29-1 to TRBJ2-7; maybe TRBD2 (5 bases). The CDR3 has 12 residues. V dropped 0 bases and J dropped 5 bases, with 8 bases sitting between them. Germline assignment: CDR1 SQVTM and CDR2 ANQGSEA. CDR3 sequence: CSVEESGNEQYF. CDR3 nucleotides: TGCAGCGTTGAAGAATCCGGGAACGAGCAGTACTTC.

The gene calls are TRBV5-1 and TRBJ1-2; D remains ambiguous. This CDR3 is 15 amino acids long. Germline-derived CDR1 and CDR2 are SGHRS and YFSETQ. V lost 2 bases and J 4 bases, leaving 15 bases between the germline ends. CDR3 nucleotides: TGCGCCAGCAGCTTACAATCCGGGAGGTCCTATGGCTACACCTTC. Encoded protein: CASSLQSGRSYGYTF.

This clone has just one count. The chain carries TRBV15 and TRBJ1-2; TRBD1 is a possible D gene (6 bases). The germline CDR1 and CDR2 sequences are LNHNV and YYDKDF (reference sequence). V was trimmed by 3 bases and J by 3 bases, leaving 17 bases between them. The CDR3 sequence is 16 residues long. CDR3 DNA sequence: TGTGCCACCAGCAGGTTTGGTTGGGGGCCTGACTATGGCTACACCTTC. Its protein product is CATSRFGWGPDYGYTF.

This chain joins TRBV27 and TRBJ2-3, with 7 bases identical to TRBD2. The CDR3 is 16 amino acids. Germline V lookup: CDR1 MNHEY, CDR2 SMNVEV (reference sequence). J lost 5 bases, V lost 2 bases, and 10 bases had no gene match. CDR3 DNA sequence: TGTGCCAGCAGTTTAGAGGCTAGCGGCCTGGGAGATACGCAGTATTTT. Encoded protein: CASSLEASGLGDTQYF.

The rearrangement joins TRBV11-3 to TRBJ2-2, with 7 positions matching TRBD1. The germline gives CDR1 SGHNT, CDR2 YENEEA. Unmatched junction bases numbered 16, after V lost 5 bases and J lost 7 bases. This CDR3 spans 17 amino acids. The CDR3 coding sequence is TGTGCCAGCAGCCCCGGATTCAGGGGGAGAGGGGTCGGGGAGCTGTTTTTT. Amino acids: CASSPGFRGRGVGELFF.